The 9 T cell receptor beta chains given below trace back to one sample, sequenced in a study of blood T cell repertoires in COVID-19. Repertoires were generated with immunoSEQ multiplex PCR, while TCRdb's copy carries only in-frame clones and drops some. Among 150,000 to 200,000 clones listed, 92% were seen once. Source material: peripheral blood. The receptors stem from a man aged 25-45 years with COVID-19, enrolled during active disease.

J is TRBJ1-2 and V is TRBV25-1, with a possible D match to TRBD1 (6 bases). CDR3 length: 14 residues. Germline CDR1 is MGHDK and CDR2 is SYGVNS. Trimming took 7 bases from V and 8 from J, leaving 20 bases between them. CDR3 sequence reads: CASTQGGGLVGYTF. The CDR3 bases are TGTGCCAGCACCCAAGGGGGGGGGCTAGTAGGCTACACCTTC.

V gene TRBV19 combines with J gene TRBJ1-5; D gene uncertain. Trimming took 3 bases from V and 5 from J, leaving 5 bases between them. This CDR3 contains 12 residues. CDR1 and CDR2 (germline): LNHDA, SQIVND (reference sequence). In nucleotides, the CDR3 is TGTGCCAGTAGTATTCTCCATCAGCCCCAGCATTTT. Its translation: CASSILHQPQHF.

The chain links TRBV7-2 to TRBJ2-3; 8 bases map to TRBD1. This CDR3 is 13 amino acids long. V lost 5 bases and J lost 5; bases outside the gene matches: 3. Germline V gene sequence: CDR1 SGHTA, CDR2 FQGNSA. CDR3 region: CASSLDREDTQYF. CDR3 DNA sequence: TGTGCCAGCAGCCTGGACAGGGAAGATACGCAGTATTTT.

In DNA, the CDR3 is TGTGCCTGGACGCGGACGGGGGGAACTGAAGCTTTCTTT. As protein: CAWTRTGGTEAFF. J is TRBJ1-1 and V is TRBV30, with D maybe TRBD1 (5 bases). Trimming removed 4 bases from V and 5 bases from J, with 14 bases in between. CDR1 GTSNPN and CDR2 SVGIG come from the germline V gene (reference sequence). The CDR3 is 13 amino acids.

The gene calls are TRBV19 and TRBJ1-5; TRBD1 is a possible D gene (6 bases). The germline gives CDR1 LNHDA, CDR2 SQIVND (reference sequence). V was cut by 5 bases and J by 5 bases, with 13 bases left in between. There are 14 residues in the CDR3. The CDR3: CASSFQTGYQPQHF. CDR3 sequence (DNA): TGTGCCAGTAGTTTTCAAACAGGGTATCAGCCCCAGCATTTT.

This clone occurred once. This sequence joins TRBV5-4 and TRBJ2-5; possibly TRBD1 for D (5 bases). Trimming shortened V by 3 bases and J by 6 bases, and 12 bases separated the two germline ends. This CDR3 contains 13 residues. Germline CDR1 is SGHNT and CDR2 is YYREEE (reference sequence). This CDR3 reads CASSYPGLQTQYF. The DNA of the CDR3 is TGTGCCAGCAGCTACCCAGGGTTACAGACCCAGTACTTC.

V gene TRBV5-1 combines with J gene TRBJ2-3; 7 nucleotides match TRBD2. V lost 0 bases to trimming and J lost 0 bases; unmatched junction nucleotides: 1. In germline, CDR1 is SGHRS, CDR2 YFSETQ. CDR3 size: 15 residues. The CDR3 nucleotides read TGCGCCAGCAGCTTGGGGGGAGGGAGCACAGATACGCAGTATTTT. It yields the protein CASSLGGGSTDTQYF. The full variable domain, rest sourced from reference TRBV5-1 and TRBJ2-3, is KAGVTQTPRYLIKTRGQQVTLSCSPISGHRSVSWYQQTPGQGLQFLFEYFSETQRNKGNFPGRFSGRQFSNSRSEMNVSTLELGDSALYLCASSLGGGSTDTQYFGPGTRLTVL.

Here the CDR3 reads CASSIAQINEKLFF. CDR3 in DNA: TGTGCCAGTAGTATTGCACAGATTAATGAAAAACTGTTTTTT. The rearrangement links TRBV19 to TRBJ1-4, with unresolved D. V shed 3 bases and J shed 4 bases, with 9 bases lying between them. CDR1 is LNHDA and CDR2 is SQIVND in the germline V gene (reference sequence). The CDR3 spans 14 residues.

This chain uses TRBV3-1 (or the pseudogene TRBV3-2) with TRBJ2-3; weak D call: TRBD1 (6 bases). Trimming removed 4 bases from V and 0 bases from J, with 11 bases in between. The CDR3 covers 15 residues. Germline-derived CDR1 and CDR2 are LGHDT and YNNKEL (reference sequence). The CDR3, as DNA: TGTGCCAGCAGCCCCTGGACAGTGAGCACAGATACGCAGTATTTT. This sequence encodes CASSPWTVSTDTQYF.